This T cell receptor beta chain was captured in a study of identical twins. This clonotype was recorded many times. Trimming stripped 8 bases from V and 1 base from J, with 17 bases between. This CDR3 has 15 amino acids. Template switching added a universal primer site, and cDNA bore unique molecular identifiers. TCRdb re-called the 5' RACE reads with MiXCR, one entry per CDR3 protein. The data contain approximately 890,000 distinct CDR3 sequences, around 12% of them singletons. These sequences were also reported in another study, on yellow fever vaccine responses in identical twins.

The rearrangement links TRBV12-3 or TRBV12-4 to TRBJ1-1; D is perhaps TRBD1 (6 bases). This TCR was sampled from a woman aged 18-29 years in good health. The sequenced sample consisted of PBMCs. CDR3 coding DNA: TGTGCCAGCGGCTCCCCACAGGGAAAGAACACTGAAGCTTTCTTT. Its translation is CASGSPQGKNTEAFF.